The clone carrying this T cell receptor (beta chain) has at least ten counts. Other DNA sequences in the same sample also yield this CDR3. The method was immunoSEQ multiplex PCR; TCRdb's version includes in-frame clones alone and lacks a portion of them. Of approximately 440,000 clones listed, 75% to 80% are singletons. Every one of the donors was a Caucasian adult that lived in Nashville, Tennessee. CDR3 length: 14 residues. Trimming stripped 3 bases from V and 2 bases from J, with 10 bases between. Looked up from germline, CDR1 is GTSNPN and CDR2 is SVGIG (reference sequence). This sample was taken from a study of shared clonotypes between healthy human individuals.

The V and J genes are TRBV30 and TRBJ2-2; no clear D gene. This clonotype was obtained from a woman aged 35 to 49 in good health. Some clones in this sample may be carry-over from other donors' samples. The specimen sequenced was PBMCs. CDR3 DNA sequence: TGTGCCTGGAGAGCCGGTGTAAACACCGGGGAGCTGTTTTTT. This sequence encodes CAWRAGVNTGELFF.